What follows is one TCR beta chain and its context. This sample includes further DNA sequences coding for the same CDR3. The data were taken from a study of shared clonotypes between healthy human individuals. Study-level background: There were three CD4 naive, three CD4 memory, two CD8 naive and one CD8 memory plates per donor.

Looked up from germline, CDR1 is MDHEN and CDR2 is SYDVKM. After removal of 2 bases from V and 3 bases from J, the junction contained 3 bases not matched to a gene. This CDR3 has 15 amino acids. Measured with immunoSEQ multiplex PCR; TCRdb has only the in-frame clones, and not every one. Of 640,000 or so clones in the sample, roughly 78% are singletons; the top ten hold about 2%. The sequence was obtained from a woman under 40 in good health. V usage is TRBV28 and J usage is TRBJ2-2; the match to TRBD2 covers 7 bases. Sequencing input: memory CD4+ T cells sorted from blood. Subset given: CD45RA-negative fraction. CDR3 region: CASSLRAGYTGELFF. The CDR3, as DNA: TGTGCCAGCAGTTTACGAGCGGGATACACCGGGGAGCTGTTTTTT.